Below are 26 T cell receptor beta chains sequenced from a single sample in a study of cytomegalovirus exposure and HLA in healthy donors. The PCR made use of 60 Vbeta and 13 Jbeta primers. TCRdb keeps only in-frame clones here, not all; method: immunoSEQ multiplex PCR. The sample lists about 140,000 clones, 60% to 85% occurring once. Sequences were obtained from PBMCs. Receptors originate from a male donor in good health and CMV-seropositive.

The gene calls are TRBV5-1 and TRBJ1-1; D not certain. Germline-derived CDR1 and CDR2 are SGHRS and YFSETQ. The V gene lost 1 base and the J gene lost 4 bases, with 8 bases spanning the gap. The CDR3 is made up of 13 amino acids. Here the CDR3 DNA reads TGCGCCAGCAGCTTGATTAGTAGCACTGAAGCTTTCTTT. Residues: CASSLISSTEAFF.

The chain couples TRBV27 to TRBJ2-7; weak D call: TRBD2 (5 bases). V dropped 2 bases and J dropped 0 bases, with 17 bases sitting between them. The germline V gene encodes CDR1 MNHEY and CDR2 SMNVEV (reference sequence). The CDR3 extends over 17 amino acids. The CDR3 reads CASSLVHRGRFSYEQYF. The CDR3 DNA follows: TGTGCCAGCAGTTTAGTGCACCGGGGAAGGTTCTCCTACGAGCAGTACTTC.

The chain employs TRBV28 and TRBJ2-7; D might be TRBD2 (5 bases). In germline, CDR1 is MDHEN, CDR2 SYDVKM. The CDR3 totals 13 residues. Trimming cost V 3 bases and J 5 bases, with 11 bases left between them. CDR3 sequence reads: CASSFRGVHEQYF. DNA of the CDR3: TGTGCCAGCAGTTTCCGGGGTGTCCACGAGCAGTACTTC.

The table lists this clone with a few counts. The rearrangement joins TRBV5-1 to TRBJ2-5; 9 bases match TRBD2. Trimming removed 5 bases from V and 5 bases from J; junction bases left unmatched: 7. The germline gives CDR1 SGHRS, CDR2 YFSETQ. The CDR3 covers 14 residues. In nucleotides, the CDR3 is TGCGCCAGCAGAGCTAGCGGGGTACTTGAGACCCAGTACTTC. This gives the protein CASRASGVLETQYF.

The gene calls are TRBV5-1 and TRBJ1-1; D may be TRBD1 (5 bases). The V end lost 0 bases, the J end lost 0 bases, and 27 bases lay between the germline ends. Germline V lookup: CDR1 SGHRS, CDR2 YFSETQ. This CDR3 contains 21 residues. CDR3 nucleotides: TGCGCCAGCAGCTTGGGGTCGACAGCTCCCCCCAACCCTTACATGAACACTGAAGCTTTCTTT. This gives the protein CASSLGSTAPPNPYMNTEAFF. Together with reference TRBV5-1 and TRBJ1-1, the CDR3 gives the full variable domain: KAGVTQTPRYLIKTRGQQVTLSCSPISGHRSVSWYQQTPGQGLQFLFEYFSETQRNKGNFPGRFSGRQFSNSRSEMNVSTLELGDSALYLCASSLGSTAPPNPYMNTEAFFGQGTRLTVV.

The V gene is TRBV27, the J gene TRBJ1-5, with D possibly being TRBD1 (5 bases). Germline-derived CDR1 and CDR2 are MNHEY and SMNVEV (reference sequence). The CDR3 has 16 residues. V shed 6 bases and J shed 3 bases, with 18 bases lying between them. CDR3 region: CASREQVGGPNQPQHF. CDR3 coding DNA: TGTGCCAGCAGGGAACAGGTGGGGGGTCCCAATCAGCCCCAGCATTTT.

The chain recombines TRBV7-3 with TRBJ2-3, with a weak D call TRBD2 (6 bases). V lost 5 bases and J 0 bases, leaving 12 bases between the germline ends. The CDR3 is made up of 15 amino acids. Germline V CDR1 and CDR2: SGHTA, FQGTGA. Here the CDR3 DNA reads TGTGCCAGCAGCCCCGATCGGGGGAGCACAGATACGCAGTATTTT. Translating gives CASSPDRGSTDTQYF.

This clone was picked up a small number of times. The chain recombines TRBV6-5 with TRBJ1-2, with a tentative D call TRBD1 (5 bases). The CDR3 has 14 residues. The germline V and J ends were trimmed by 0 bases and 4 bases, with 9 bases remaining between them. Per germline, CDR1 MNHEY and CDR2 SVGAGI. In DNA, the CDR3 is TGTGCCAGCAGTTACTCGAAGGGACTCTATGGCTACACCTTC. It codes for CASSYSKGLYGYTF.

The chain combines TRBV28 with TRBJ2-7, with a weak D call TRBD1 (6 bases). CDR3 length: 14 residues. Germline CDR1 MDHEN, CDR2 SYDVKM. Deletions cut 3 bases from V and 5 bases from J, with 14 bases between. The CDR3 region has the DNA TGTGCCAGCAGTTTTCCCGCAGGGGTCAACGAGCAGTACTTC. Translating it yields CASSFPAGVNEQYF.

The chain couples TRBV9 to TRBJ1-6, with D perhaps TRBD1 (5 bases). Per the germline V gene, CDR1 is SGDLS and CDR2 is YYNGEE. Trimming took 1 base from V and 5 from J, leaving 13 bases between them. The CDR3 covers 16 residues. The CDR3 sequence is CASSVRGVENNSPLHF. DNA for the CDR3: TGTGCCAGCAGCGTAAGGGGTGTAGAAAATAATTCACCCCTCCACTTT.

In its sample, this clone was seen once. This chain joins TRBV5-6 and TRBJ2-5, with TRBD1 matching over 8 bases. The CDR3 contains 16 residues. The germline V gene has CDR1 SGHDT and CDR2 YYEEEE. V lost 0 bases, J lost 1 base, and 5 bases stayed unmatched. Written as DNA, the CDR3 is TGTGCCAGCAGCTTGGCGCTAGGGACAGGCCAAGAGACCCAGTACTTC. This encodes CASSLALGTGQETQYF.

The chain uses TRBV9 and TRBJ1-3; D is undetermined. Trimming removed 2 bases from V and 0 bases from J, with 6 bases in between. The CDR3 loop spans 14 amino acids. Germline CDR1 SGDLS, CDR2 YYNGEE. Here the CDR3 DNA reads TGTGCCAGCAGCGTTCTAAACTCTGGAAACACCATATATTTT. Amino acid sequence: CASSVLNSGNTIYF.

The chain has TRBV5-4 and TRBJ2-4; no reliable D call. Germline CDR1 reads SGHNT; CDR2 reads YYREEE (reference sequence). V shed 0 bases and J shed 0 bases, with 10 bases lying between them. The CDR3 has 16 residues. The CDR3 DNA reads as TGTGCCAGCAGCTTGGCAGGATTTAGAGCCAAAAACATTCAGTACTTC. Its protein product is CASSLAGFRAKNIQYF.

The genes are TRBV6-5 and TRBJ1-1; possible D gene TRBD1, 5 bases. Germline V gene sequence: CDR1 MNHEY, CDR2 SVGAGI. The CDR3 contains 15 residues. V dropped 7 bases and J dropped 0 bases, with 15 bases sitting between them. The CDR3: CASNTWGGLNTEAFF. The DNA for the CDR3 is TGTGCCAGCAACACCTGGGGGGGTTTGAACACTGAAGCTTTCTTT.

This clone was observed a handful of times. The CDR3 nucleotides read TGTGCCAGCAGAGCCACCGGGACTACCACAGATACGCAGTATTTT. It is translated as CASRATGTTTDTQYF. The chain uses TRBV6-1 and TRBJ2-3; TRBD2 matches 7 bases. Germline values: CDR1 MNHNS, CDR2 SASEGT. This CDR3 has 15 amino acids. The trim removed 6 bases at V and 2 bases at J, leaving 8 bases unmatched.

Here the CDR3 reads CASSFQVRRNTIYF. CDR3 nucleotide sequence: TGTGCCAGCAGCTTCCAGGTCCGCCGAAACACCATATATTTT. J is TRBJ1-3 and V is TRBV7-9; D is ambiguous. The CDR3 extends over 14 amino acids. The V gene lost 3 bases and the J gene lost 5 bases, with 11 bases spanning the gap. Germline-derived CDR1 and CDR2 are SEHNR and FQNEAQ (reference sequence).

This clone appeared a few times. The chain carries TRBV18 and TRBJ1-1; 8 bases are shared with TRBD1. CDR1 is KGHSH, CDR2 LQKENI, per germline. V shed 6 bases, J shed 2 bases, and the junction held 8 bases outside the gene matches. This CDR3 contains 15 residues. The chain's CDR3 is CASSLQGVRNTEAFF. For the CDR3, the DNA is TGTGCCAGCTCTTTACAGGGGGTACGCAACACTGAAGCTTTCTTT.

The J gene is TRBJ2-3, the V gene TRBV9, with D perhaps TRBD2 (6 bases). Trimming took 0 bases from V and 2 from J, leaving 13 bases between them. CDR3 length equals 16 residues. The V gene's germline CDR1 is SGDLS and CDR2 YYNGEE. The CDR3 loop is CASSVAPGVITDTQYF. Here the CDR3 DNA reads TGTGCCAGCAGCGTAGCTCCGGGAGTGATCACAGATACGCAGTATTTT.

In this sample, this clone turned up a few times. The CDR3 loop is CASSYNSNTEAFF. The CDR3 DNA follows: TGTGCCAGCAGTTACAACTCGAACACTGAAGCTTTCTTT. V usage is TRBV6-5 and J usage is TRBJ1-1; D unclear. Germline V CDR1 and CDR2: MNHEY, SVGAGI. V lost 2 bases, J lost 1 base, and 5 bases lay in between. This CDR3 contains 13 residues.

This rearrangement joins TRBV5-8 to TRBJ2-3; D is perhaps TRBD2 (6 bases). Trimming shortened V by 3 bases and J by 0 bases, and 14 bases separated the two germline ends. The V gene's germline CDR1 is SGHTS and CDR2 YDEGEE. The CDR3 totals 16 residues. CDR3 nucleotides: TGTGCCAGCAGCTCGAAGGCGGGACGAAGCACAGATACGCAGTATTTT. It codes for CASSSKAGRSTDTQYF.

This chain uses TRBV30 with TRBJ1-1, with 11 positions matching TRBD1. CDR1 is GTSNPN, CDR2 SVGIG, per germline (reference sequence). J gave up 1 base and V 5 bases, and 3 bases lay outside the gene matches. The length of the CDR3 is 14 residues. The CDR3 coding sequence is TGTGCCTGGGGACAGGGGGCGGGGAACACTGAAGCTTTCTTT. Translation gives CAWGQGAGNTEAFF.

V is TRBV4-3 and J is TRBJ2-7; TRBD2 matches at 11 bases. Trimming at V came to 4 bases and at J to 6 bases, leaving 2 bases not matched to a gene. Germline lookup yields CDR1 LGHNA and CDR2 YSLEER. The CDR3 is 13 amino acids. CDR3 sequence: CASSRLAGSEQYF. CDR3 DNA: TGCGCCAGCAGCCGACTAGCGGGAAGCGAGCAGTACTTC.

As concerns this clone: Other nucleotide sequences from this sample produce the same CDR3. The chain links TRBV27 to TRBJ2-1, with TRBD2 matching over 14 bases. J gave up 7 bases and V 2 bases, and 1 base lay outside the gene matches. The CDR3 is 15 residues long. The germline V gene encodes CDR1 MNHEY and CDR2 SMNVEV (reference sequence). This chain's CDR3 is CASSLGLAGGNEQFF. CDR3 DNA: TGTGCCAGCAGTTTAGGACTAGCGGGAGGAAATGAGCAGTTCTTC.

The chain joins TRBV13 to TRBJ1-2; D possibly corresponds to TRBD1 (5 bases). CDR1 and CDR2 from the germline V gene are PRHDT and FYEKMQ (reference sequence). This CDR3 contains 13 residues. V dropped 9 bases and J dropped 7 bases, with 18 bases sitting between them. The CDR3 sequence is CASRQGRYGGYTF. DNA for the CDR3: TGTGCCAGTAGGCAGGGTAGGTATGGTGGCTACACCTTC. The full variable domain, in which reference TRBV13 and TRBJ1-2 provide the parts outside the CDR3, is AAGVIQSPRHLIKEKRETATLKCYPIPRHDTVYWYQQGPGQDPQFLISFYEKMQSDKGSIPDRFSAQQFSDYHSELNMSSLELGDSALYFCASRQGRYGGYTFGSGTRLTVV.

The chain uses TRBV4-2 and TRBJ2-6, with unresolved D. This CDR3 has 16 residues. Germline lookup yields CDR1 LGHNA and CDR2 YNFKEQ. Trimming took off 1 base at V and 0 bases at J, with 7 bases between the two ends. The CDR3 nucleotides are TGTGCCAGCAGCCAAGGGGCCATCTCTGGGGCCAACGTCCTGACTTTC. It is translated as CASSQGAISGANVLTF.

This rearrangement joins TRBV28 to TRBJ2-7; 15 bases line up with TRBD2. The CDR3 spans 20 residues. Germline loops: CDR1 MDHEN, CDR2 SYDVKM. V trimming: 2 bases; J trimming: 4 bases; junction bases outside the gene matches: 15. This CDR3 is CASSLLGRGLAGGGGYEQYF. Here the CDR3 DNA reads TGTGCCAGCAGTTTACTGGGAAGGGGACTAGCGGGAGGAGGAGGATACGAGCAGTACTTC.